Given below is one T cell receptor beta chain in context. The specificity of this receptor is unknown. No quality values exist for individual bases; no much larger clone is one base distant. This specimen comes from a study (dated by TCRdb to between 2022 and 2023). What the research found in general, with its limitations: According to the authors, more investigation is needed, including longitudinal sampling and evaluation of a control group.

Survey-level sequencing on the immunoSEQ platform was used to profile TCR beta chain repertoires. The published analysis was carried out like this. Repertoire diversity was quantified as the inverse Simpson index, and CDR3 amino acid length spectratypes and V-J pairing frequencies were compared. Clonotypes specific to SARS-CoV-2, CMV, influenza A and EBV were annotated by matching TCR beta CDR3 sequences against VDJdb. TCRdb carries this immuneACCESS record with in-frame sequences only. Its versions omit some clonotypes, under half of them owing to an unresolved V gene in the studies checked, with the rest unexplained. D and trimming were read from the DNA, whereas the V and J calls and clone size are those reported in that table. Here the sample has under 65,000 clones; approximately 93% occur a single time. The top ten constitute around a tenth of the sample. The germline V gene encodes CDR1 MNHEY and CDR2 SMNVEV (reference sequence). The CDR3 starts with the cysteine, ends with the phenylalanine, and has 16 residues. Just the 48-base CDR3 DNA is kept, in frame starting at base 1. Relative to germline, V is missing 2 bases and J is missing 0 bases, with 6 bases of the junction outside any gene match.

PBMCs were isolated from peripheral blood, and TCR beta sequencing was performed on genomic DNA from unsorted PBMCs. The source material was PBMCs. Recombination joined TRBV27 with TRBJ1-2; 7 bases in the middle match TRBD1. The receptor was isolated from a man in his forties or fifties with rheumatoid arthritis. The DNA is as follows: TGTGCCAGCAGTTTAAGACAGGGAGTTTCTAACTATGGCTACACCTTC. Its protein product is CASSLRQGVSNYGYTF.